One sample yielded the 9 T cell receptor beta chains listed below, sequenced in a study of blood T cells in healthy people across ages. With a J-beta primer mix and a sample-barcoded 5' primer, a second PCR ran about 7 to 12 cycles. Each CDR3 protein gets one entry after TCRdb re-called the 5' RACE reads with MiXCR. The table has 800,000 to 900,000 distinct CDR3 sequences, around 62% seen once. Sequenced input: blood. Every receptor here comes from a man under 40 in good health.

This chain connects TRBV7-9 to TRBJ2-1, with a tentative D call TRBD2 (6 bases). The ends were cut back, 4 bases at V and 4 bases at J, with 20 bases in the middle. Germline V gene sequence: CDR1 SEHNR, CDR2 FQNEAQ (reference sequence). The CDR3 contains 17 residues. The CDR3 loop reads CASSSGKAGVNYNEQFF. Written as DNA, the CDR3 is TGTGCCAGCAGCTCCGGAAAAGCGGGCGTAAATTACAATGAGCAGTTCTTC.

The CDR3 is CASSLTGLANNEQYF. As DNA, the CDR3 is TGTGCCAGCAGCTTAACCGGACTAGCCAACAATGAGCAGTACTTC. The chain combines TRBV7-9 with TRBJ2-5, with 8 bases that match TRBD2. The V segment lost 2 bases and the J segment 11 bases; nucleotides outside the gene matches: 13. The length of the CDR3 is 15 residues. Germline V CDR1 and CDR2: SEHNR, FQNEAQ (reference sequence).

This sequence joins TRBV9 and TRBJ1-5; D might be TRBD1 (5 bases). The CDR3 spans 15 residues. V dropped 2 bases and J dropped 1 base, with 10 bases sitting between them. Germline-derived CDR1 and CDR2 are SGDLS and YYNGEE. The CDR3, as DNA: TGTGCCAGCAGCGTTGACGGGACGAGCAATCAGCCCCAGCATTTT. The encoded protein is CASSVDGTSNQPQHF.

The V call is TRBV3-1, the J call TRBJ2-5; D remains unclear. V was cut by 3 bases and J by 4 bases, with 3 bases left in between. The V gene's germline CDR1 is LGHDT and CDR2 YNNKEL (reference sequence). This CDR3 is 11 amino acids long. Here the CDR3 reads CASSHGETQYF. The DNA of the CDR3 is TGTGCCAGCAGCCACGGAGAGACCCAGTACTTC.

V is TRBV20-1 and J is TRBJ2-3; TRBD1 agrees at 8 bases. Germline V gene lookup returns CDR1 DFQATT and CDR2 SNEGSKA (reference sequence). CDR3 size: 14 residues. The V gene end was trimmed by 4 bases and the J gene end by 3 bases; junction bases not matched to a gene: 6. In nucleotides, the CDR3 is TGCAGTGCTAAGCCCAGGGGGCTGACAGATACGCAGTATTTT. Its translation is CSAKPRGLTDTQYF.

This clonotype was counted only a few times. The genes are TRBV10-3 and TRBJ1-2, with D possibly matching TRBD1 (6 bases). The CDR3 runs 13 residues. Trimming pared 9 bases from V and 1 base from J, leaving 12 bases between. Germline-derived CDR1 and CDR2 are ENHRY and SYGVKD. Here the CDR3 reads CAIQDSLNYGYTF. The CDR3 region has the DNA TGTGCCATACAGGACAGCCTTAACTATGGCTACACCTTC.

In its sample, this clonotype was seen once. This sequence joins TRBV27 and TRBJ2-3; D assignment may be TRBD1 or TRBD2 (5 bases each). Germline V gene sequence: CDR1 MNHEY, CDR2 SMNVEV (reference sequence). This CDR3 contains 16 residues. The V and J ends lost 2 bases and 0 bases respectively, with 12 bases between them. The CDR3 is CASSLDGAPSTDTQYF. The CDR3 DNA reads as TGTGCCAGCAGTTTAGACGGGGCCCCTAGCACAGATACGCAGTATTTT.

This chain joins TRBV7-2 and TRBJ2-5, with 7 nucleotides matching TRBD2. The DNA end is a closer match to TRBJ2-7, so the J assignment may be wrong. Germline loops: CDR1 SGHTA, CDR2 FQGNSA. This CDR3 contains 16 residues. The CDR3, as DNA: TGTGCCAGCAGTTTTGCCCCGGGGGGTCTGACCTACGAGCAGTACTTC. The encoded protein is CASSFAPGGLTYEQYF.

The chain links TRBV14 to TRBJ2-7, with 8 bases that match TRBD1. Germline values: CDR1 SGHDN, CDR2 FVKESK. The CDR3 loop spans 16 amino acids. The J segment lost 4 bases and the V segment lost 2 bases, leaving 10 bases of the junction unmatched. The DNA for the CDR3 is TGTGCCAGCAGCCAACTGGGACAGGACGCACCGTACGAGCAGTACTTC. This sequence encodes CASSQLGQDAPYEQYF.